This T cell receptor (beta chain) was recorded in a study of human T cells and chemical hapten exposure. Study-level results: Clustering by CDR3 similarity yielded significantly more large clusters from expanded TCRs than controls. Patch test scores rose with PT1 expanded TCR counts, a positive correlation.

TCRdb re-called the RACE reads through MiXCR, storing one row per CDR3 protein. Of some 52,000 distinct CDR3 sequences detected, approximately 10% appear once; the ten largest clones hold approximately 1.8%. This clonotype was seen at least ten times. Its antigen is undetermined. This CDR3 spans 14 amino acids. V was clipped by 0 bases and J by 2 bases; unmatched bases: 1. The germline V gene has CDR1 SQVTM and CDR2 ANQGSEA. As to time point: patch test 1, 2 weeks after DPC sensitization. Treatment denoted: therapeutic diphenylcyclopropenone sensitization with weekly scalp DPC. Extraction of total RNA was performed on unfractionated whole blood. Patch tests were applied only after blood draws.

The clonotype comes from a woman aged 40 to 50 with alopecia areata. Some clones in this sample may be carry-over from other donors' samples. This rearrangement joins TRBV29-1 to TRBJ2-7; 10 bases fit TRBD2. This sample comprised whole blood, obtained in connection with sensitization to the hapten diphenylcyclopropenone (DPC). The CDR3 nucleotides are TGCAGCGTTGAAGATGGGACTAGCGCCTACGAGCAGTACTTC. It yields the protein CSVEDGTSAYEQYF.